One TCR beta chain is described in this entry. The target of this receptor is not known. The input lacks base qualities; no much larger clone sits a single base away. The data stem from a study of blood T cell repertoires in COVID-19 (dated by TCRdb to the early 2020s). About the study as a whole: The collaborator samples originated in the United States, Italy and Spain and spanned the acute and convalescent phases of COVID-19. The material from the prospective study consisted of cDNA or gDNA derived from T cells, B-cell-depleted T cells, or PBMCs. The dataset comprised deeply sampled blood TCRbeta repertoires from subjects exposed to, actively infected with, or recovered from COVID-19. The repertoires were released in a freely available public database meant as a resource for research on the immune response to SARS-CoV-2. Samples were obtained from the ongoing ImmuneRACE study (first 160 participants) and from 950 to 1,500 subjects provided by 6 global collaborators. Nearly every sample came with metadata listing a de-identified subject ID, COVID-19 status, age in years and sex. Where available, HLA class I and class II types were taken from metadata supplied by the sample provider and were not determined by assay-based typing.

TCRbeta CDR3 regions were amplified from genomic DNA by means of the immunoSEQ Assay, a bias-controlled multiplex PCR. In the original analysis: Nucleated cell counts per sample were estimated from amplification of reference gene primers within the assay. To quantify the absolute abundance of each unique TCRbeta CDR3 rearrangement, sequence reads were collapsed and filtered. For each sample, productive Simpson clonality was calculated by taking the square root of Simpson's diversity index across productive rearrangements. TCRdb mirrors the immuneACCESS table, restricted to in-frame sequences. Some clones are absent from its copies; in checked studies, under half trace to an unresolved V gene, and the reason for the others is unknown. V and J calls and clone size are copied from that table; D and trimming were computed from the DNA. The sample contains about 52,000 clones, approximately 89% of them found a single time. The ten largest account for approximately 10% of the sample.

Collaborating institutions collected whole blood in K2EDTA tubes following their own protocols. For TCRbeta analysis, collaborators shipped samples as frozen whole blood, isolated PBMCs, or DNA extracted from either of those sample types. The paper's findings and limits, for the study overall: Clinical and demographic metadata were provided uncurated, with the amount varying by source and participant.

The trim is 0 bases for V and 3 bases for J, with a gap of 16 bases between the germline ends. CDR1 SGHRS and CDR2 YFSETQ are derived from the germline V gene. From cysteine to phenylalanine, the CDR3 is 16 amino acids long. CDR3 DNA is the only sequence kept; it has 48 bases, read in frame from the first base. This receptor was taken from an elderly man with active or convalescent COVID-19. Recombination joined TRBV5-1 with TRBJ2-7, with a tentative D gene TRBD2 over 5 matching bases. The specimen was peripheral blood. The CDR3 loop reads CASSLEGEGEDYEQYF. The DNA sequence reads TGCGCCAGCAGCTTGGAAGGCGAGGGAGAGGACTACGAGCAGTACTTC.